This T cell receptor beta chain was documented in a study of response to subunit inactivated influenza vaccine. Study-level results: With each seasonal influenza vaccination, the authors suggested, few new T cells are recruited.

Via MiXCR, TCRdb re-called the RT-PCR reads, giving one row per CDR3 protein. The table records hundreds of thousands of distinct CDR3 sequences, approximately 13% of them present only once. This clonotype showed up just a few times. What it binds is not known. With 4 bases removed from V and 0 bases from J, the gap between germline ends came to 10 bases. CDR1 and CDR2 (germline): SQVTM, ANQGSEA. This CDR3 comprises 14 residues. This sequence joins TRBV29-1 and TRBJ1-3; D gene uncertain. Sequenced material: PBMCs from blood, taken around 14 days before vaccination. This sequence originates from a man between 45 and 60 years old who received an inactivated influenza vaccine. The CDR3 DNA reads TGCAGCGTTGCTGCGCTTTCCTCTGGAAACACCATATATTTT. It codes for CSVAALSSGNTIYF.